A selection of T cell receptor beta chains follows, all from one sample in a study of blood T cells in healthy people across ages. TCRdb re-called the 5' RACE reads with MiXCR, one entry per CDR3 protein. The table shows around 1.5 million distinct CDR3 sequences, with 59% occurring only once. Sequencing was done on a sample of blood. The receptors here all came from a man younger than 35 in good health. Each CDR3 is given without its conserved first and last residue.

-	TRBV4-1	ASSQVVRGHEQY
TRBJ1-2	TRBV28	ASTAGQANYGYT
TRBJ1-1	TRBV7-2	ASSSGGGAF
TRBJ2-7	TRBV28	ASIPTWGTLSEQY
-	TRBV20-1	SARDRGVVTQY
TRBJ1-3	TRBV12-3/TRBV12-4	ASSLPARVNTIY
TRBJ1-5	TRBV20-1	SARRTGLGNQPQH
TRBJ2-7	TRBV7-2	ASSLQQGGYEQY
TRBJ2-7	TRBV6-1	ASSEVSGLGPSYEQY
TRBJ2-1	TRBV4-2	ASSQPASGSGEQF
TRBJ2-7	TRBV7-9	ASSTGAGPSYNEQY
TRBJ2-7	TRBV4-1	ASSTTGLAGEGYEQY
TRBJ1-1	TRBV20-1	SAATGIPEAF
TRBJ2-7	TRBV6-5	ASNLQGFRYEQY
TRBJ2-4	TRBV27	ASSGGLAGARKY
TRBJ2-1	TRBV4-3	ASSQDPGVETTSQF
-	TRBV20-1	SAAVSYEQY
TRBJ2-1	TRBV7-2	ASSFLGLQSGEQF
TRBJ2-5	TRBV28	ASRQRDETQY
TRBJ1-1	TRBV20-1	SAQTVNTEAF
TRBJ1-2	TRBV5-1	ASSPRTRGGYGYT
TRBJ1-1	TRBV20-1	SANRQRNTEAF
TRBJ2-4	TRBV3-1	ASSQDLRLAGADERY
TRBJ2-7	TRBV5-8	ASSFGVAGEIYEQY
-	TRBV27	ASSLTGGHREQY
TRBJ2-1	TRBV6-2/TRBV6-3	ASSRQGIVQSSYNEQF
TRBJ2-1	TRBV5-1	ASSIGTSGPYNEQF
TRBJ2-3	TRBV24-1	ATSDLLRGDTDTQY
TRBJ2-1	TRBV27	ASSLIAGALYNEQF
TRBJ2-3	TRBV20-1	SARSGRGSTDTQY
TRBJ2-1	TRBV9	ASSVVADSYNEQF
-	TRBV4-1	ASSPEPGLLYEQY
TRBJ2-1	TRBV7-2	ASSLGQARPGF
TRBJ2-3	TRBV7-9	ASSFRGRTDTQY
TRBJ1-6	TRBV4-3	ASSQDYRSSYNSPLH
TRBJ2-3	TRBV7-2	ASSPDAGGTDTQY
TRBJ2-5	TRBV20-1	SARFWEETQY
TRBJ1-1	TRBV19	ASSITGATNEAF
TRBJ1-2	TRBV4-1	ASSQDANQGYGYT
TRBJ2-1	TRBV4-3	ASSQDQSGAYNEQF
TRBJ2-1	TRBV4-2	ASSQGASTYYNEQF
TRBJ2-2	TRBV4-3	ASSQDPQRATGELF
TRBJ2-7	TRBV20-1	SATGGWDEQY
TRBJ2-5	TRBV20-1	SARDDRTTETQY
TRBJ1-1	TRBV29-1	SVEEDRWAF
TRBJ1-4	TRBV4-1	ASSRKTGGNEKLF
TRBJ2-1	TRBV11-2	ASSNRQGPSYNEQF